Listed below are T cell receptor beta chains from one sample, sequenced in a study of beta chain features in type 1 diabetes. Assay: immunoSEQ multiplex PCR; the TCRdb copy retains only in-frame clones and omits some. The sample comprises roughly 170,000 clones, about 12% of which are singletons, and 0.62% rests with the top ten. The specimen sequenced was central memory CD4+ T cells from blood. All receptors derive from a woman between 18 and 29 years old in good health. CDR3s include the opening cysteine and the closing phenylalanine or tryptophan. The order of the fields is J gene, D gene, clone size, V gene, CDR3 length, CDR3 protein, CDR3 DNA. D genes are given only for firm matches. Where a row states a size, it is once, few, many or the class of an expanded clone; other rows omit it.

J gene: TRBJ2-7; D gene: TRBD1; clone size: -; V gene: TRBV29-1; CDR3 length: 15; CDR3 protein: CSVEGETGQGYEQYF; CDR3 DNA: TGCAGCGTTGAGGGGGAGACTGGACAGGGCTACGAGCAGTACTTC
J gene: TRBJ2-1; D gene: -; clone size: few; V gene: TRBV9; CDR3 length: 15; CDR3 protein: CASTGTGWPNNEQFF; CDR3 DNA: TGTGCCAGCACGGGAACAGGGTGGCCGAACAATGAGCAGTTCTTC
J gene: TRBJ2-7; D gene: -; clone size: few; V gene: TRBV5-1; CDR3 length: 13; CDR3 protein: CASSLESSYEQYF; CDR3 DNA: TGCGCCAGCAGCTTGGAGTCTAGCTACGAGCAGTACTTC
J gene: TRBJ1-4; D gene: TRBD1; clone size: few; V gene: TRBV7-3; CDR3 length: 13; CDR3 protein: CASSQRQGEKLFF; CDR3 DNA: TGTGCCAGCAGCCAACGACAGGGGGAAAAACTGTTTTTT
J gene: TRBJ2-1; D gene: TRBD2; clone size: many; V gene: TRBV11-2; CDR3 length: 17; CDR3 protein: CASSFTSGGSSYNEQFF; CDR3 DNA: TGTGCCAGCAGCTTCACTTCGGGGGGGAGCTCCTACAATGAGCAGTTCTTC
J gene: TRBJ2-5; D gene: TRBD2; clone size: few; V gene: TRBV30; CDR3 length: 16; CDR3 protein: CAWSSGLAALKETQYF; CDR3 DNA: TGTGCCTGGAGCTCCGGACTAGCGGCCCTAAAAGAGACCCAGTACTTC
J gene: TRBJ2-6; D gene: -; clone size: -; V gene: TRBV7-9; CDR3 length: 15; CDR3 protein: CASSLDLFGANVLTF; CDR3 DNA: TGTGCCAGCAGCTTAGATCTCTTCGGGGCCAACGTCCTGACTTTC
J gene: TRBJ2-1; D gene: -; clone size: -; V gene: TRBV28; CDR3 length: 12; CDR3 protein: CASTLGGNEQFF; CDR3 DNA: TGTGCCAGCACTCTAGGGGGCAATGAGCAGTTCTTC
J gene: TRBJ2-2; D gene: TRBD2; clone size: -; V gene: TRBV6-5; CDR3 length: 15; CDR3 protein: CAGGSSGSSTGELFF; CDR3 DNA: TGTGCAGGAGGAAGTAGCGGGAGTAGCACCGGGGAGCTGTTTTTT
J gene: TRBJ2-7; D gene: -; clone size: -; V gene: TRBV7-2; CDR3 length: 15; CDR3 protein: CASSKRGRSGYEQYF; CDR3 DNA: TGTGCCAGCAGCAAAAGAGGGCGTAGCGGTTACGAGCAGTACTTC
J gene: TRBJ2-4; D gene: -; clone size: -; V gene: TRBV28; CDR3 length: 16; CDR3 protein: CASSQRGALTKNIQYF; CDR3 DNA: TGTGCCAGCAGCCAACGGGGGGCGCTGACCAAAAACATTCAGTACTTC
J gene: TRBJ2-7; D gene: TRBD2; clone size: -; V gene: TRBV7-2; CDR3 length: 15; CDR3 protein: CASSLVLAGVGEQYF; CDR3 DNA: TGTGCCAGCAGCTTAGTACTAGCGGGAGTGGGCGAGCAGTACTTC
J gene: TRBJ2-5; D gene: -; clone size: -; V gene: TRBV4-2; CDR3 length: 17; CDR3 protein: CASSPRPQGFEQETQYF; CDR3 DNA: TGTGCCAGCAGTCCCAGACCCCAGGGGTTTGAACAAGAGACCCAGTACTTC
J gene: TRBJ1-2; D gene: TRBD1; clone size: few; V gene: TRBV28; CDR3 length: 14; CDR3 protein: CASSFSQGHYGYTF; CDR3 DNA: TGTGCCAGCAGTTTTTCACAGGGGCACTATGGCTACACCTTC
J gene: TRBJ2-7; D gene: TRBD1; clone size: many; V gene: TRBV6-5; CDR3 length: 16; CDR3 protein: CASSYRPSDRADEQYF; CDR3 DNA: TGTGCCAGCAGTTACCGACCCTCGGACAGGGCTGACGAGCAGTACTTC
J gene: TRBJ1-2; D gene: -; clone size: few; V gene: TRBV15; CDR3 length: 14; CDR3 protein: CATSSRREGDGYTF; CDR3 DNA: TGTGCCACCAGCAGCCGGAGGGAGGGGGATGGCTACACCTTC
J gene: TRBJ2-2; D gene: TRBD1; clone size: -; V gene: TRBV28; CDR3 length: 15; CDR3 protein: CASSSGQANTGELFF; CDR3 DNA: TGTGCCAGCAGTTCGGGACAGGCGAACACCGGGGAGCTGTTTTTT
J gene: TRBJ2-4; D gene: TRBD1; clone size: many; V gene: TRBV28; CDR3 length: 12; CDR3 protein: CASGQGANIQYF; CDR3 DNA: TGTGCCAGCGGACAGGGCGCAAACATTCAGTACTTC
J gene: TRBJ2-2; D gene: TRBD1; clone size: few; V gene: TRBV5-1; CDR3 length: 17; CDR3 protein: CASSPPGTAVFTGELFF; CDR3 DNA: TGCGCCAGCAGCCCCCCGGGGACAGCGGTATTCACCGGGGAGCTGTTTTTT
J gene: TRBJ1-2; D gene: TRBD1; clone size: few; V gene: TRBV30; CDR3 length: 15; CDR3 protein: CAWRRGDRQGYGYTF; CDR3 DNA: TGTGCCTGGAGACGCGGGGACAGGCAGGGCTATGGCTACACCTTC
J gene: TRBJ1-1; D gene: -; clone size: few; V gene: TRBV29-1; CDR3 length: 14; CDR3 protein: CSVEEGRMNTEAFF; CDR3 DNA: TGCAGCGTTGAAGAGGGCAGGATGAACACTGAAGCTTTCTTT
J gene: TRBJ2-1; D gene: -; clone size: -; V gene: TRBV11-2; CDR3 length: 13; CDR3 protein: CASSLVAGVPPFF; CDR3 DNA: TGTGCCAGCAGCTTAGTGGCTGGAGTCCCTCCGTTCTTC
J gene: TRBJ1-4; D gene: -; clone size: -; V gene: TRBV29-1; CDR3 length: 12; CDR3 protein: CSVAGGGEKLFF; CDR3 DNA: TGCAGCGTTGCTGGAGGCGGAGAAAAACTGTTTTTT
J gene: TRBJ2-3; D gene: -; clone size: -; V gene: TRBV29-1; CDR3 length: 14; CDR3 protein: CSFAGPGGTDTQYF; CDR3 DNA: TGCAGCTTCGCGGGGCCCGGTGGCACAGATACGCAGTATTTT
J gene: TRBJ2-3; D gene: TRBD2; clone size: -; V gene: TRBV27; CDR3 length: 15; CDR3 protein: CASSPLGGSTDTQYF; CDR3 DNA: TGTGCCAGCAGTCCACTGGGGGGGAGCACAGATACGCAGTATTTT
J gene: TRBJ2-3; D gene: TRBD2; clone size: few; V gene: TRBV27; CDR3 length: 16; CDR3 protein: CASSAGAGGAIDTQYF; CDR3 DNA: TGTGCCAGCAGTGCAGGGGCGGGAGGGGCAATCGATACGCAGTATTTT
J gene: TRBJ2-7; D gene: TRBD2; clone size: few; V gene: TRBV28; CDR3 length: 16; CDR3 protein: CASSLKASGRAKEQYF; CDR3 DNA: TGTGCCAGCAGTTTGAAAGCTAGCGGGAGGGCTAAGGAGCAGTACTTC
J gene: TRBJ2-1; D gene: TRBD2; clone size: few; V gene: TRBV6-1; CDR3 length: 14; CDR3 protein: CASWTSGAYNEQFF; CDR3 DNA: TGTGCCAGTTGGACTAGCGGAGCCTACAATGAGCAGTTCTTC
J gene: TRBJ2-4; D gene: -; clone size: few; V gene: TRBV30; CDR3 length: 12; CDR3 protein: CACGIGGNIQYF; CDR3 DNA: TGTGCCTGTGGGATAGGGGGTAACATTCAGTACTTC
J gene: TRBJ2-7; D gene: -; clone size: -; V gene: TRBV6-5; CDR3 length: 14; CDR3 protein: CASSYNLVGGLTMF; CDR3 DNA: TGTGCCAGCAGTTACAATCTGGTCGGAGGATTAACTATGTTC
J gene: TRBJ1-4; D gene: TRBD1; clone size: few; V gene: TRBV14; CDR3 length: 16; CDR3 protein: CASSGSWGQQNEKLFF; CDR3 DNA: TGTGCCAGCAGCGGATCCTGGGGACAGCAAAATGAAAAACTGTTTTTT
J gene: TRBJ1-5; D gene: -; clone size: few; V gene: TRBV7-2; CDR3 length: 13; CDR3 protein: CASSPQGNQPQHF; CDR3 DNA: TGTGCCAGCAGCCCTCAGGGGAATCAGCCCCAGCATTTT